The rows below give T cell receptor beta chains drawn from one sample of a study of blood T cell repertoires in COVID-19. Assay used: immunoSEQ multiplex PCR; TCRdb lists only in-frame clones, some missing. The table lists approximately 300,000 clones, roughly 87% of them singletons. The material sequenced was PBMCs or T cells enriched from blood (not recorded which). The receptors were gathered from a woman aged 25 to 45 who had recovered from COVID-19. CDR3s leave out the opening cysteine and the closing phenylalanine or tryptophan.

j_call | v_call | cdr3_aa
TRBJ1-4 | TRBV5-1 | ASSGTGSLGNEKLF
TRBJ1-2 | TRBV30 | AWSVGSGRGYGYT
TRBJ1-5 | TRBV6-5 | ASSPDRVQGTQH
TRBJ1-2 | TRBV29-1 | SVIGQGEVYGYT
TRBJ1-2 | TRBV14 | ASSQEKRQGRSGYT
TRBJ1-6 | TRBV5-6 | ASSVRGTGGRNSPLH
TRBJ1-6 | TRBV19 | ASSMTENSPLH
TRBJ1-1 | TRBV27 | ASRQLMNTEAF
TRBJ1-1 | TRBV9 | ASSVLTGNTEAF
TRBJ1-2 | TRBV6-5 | ASSYARGYGYT
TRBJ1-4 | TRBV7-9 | ASSLAGGGEKLF
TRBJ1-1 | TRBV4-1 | ASSQESGQGGPQAF
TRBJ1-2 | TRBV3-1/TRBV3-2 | ASSGQPNYGYT
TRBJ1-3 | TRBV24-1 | ATSDSSPLQGLGNTIY
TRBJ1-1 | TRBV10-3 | AISFSQGDLTEAF
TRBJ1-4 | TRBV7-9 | ASSSDPSRVEKLF
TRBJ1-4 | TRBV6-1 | ASSADRGRSIDEKLF
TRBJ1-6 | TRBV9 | ASSPGGLNSPLH
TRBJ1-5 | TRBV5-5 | ASSPLGQGNRNQPQH
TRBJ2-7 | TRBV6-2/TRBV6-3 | ASSSGQALSSYEQY
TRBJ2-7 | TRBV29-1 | SVRRQGASYEQY
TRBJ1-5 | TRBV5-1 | ASSEGGTGNQPQH
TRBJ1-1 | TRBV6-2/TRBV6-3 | ASSYEQVSMNTEAF
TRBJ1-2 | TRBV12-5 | ASGLGGNYGYT
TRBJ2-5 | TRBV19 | ASNPSGGSRAQY
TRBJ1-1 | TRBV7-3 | ASSLVRNMNTEAF
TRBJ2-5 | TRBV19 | ASSSWRTGDRETQY
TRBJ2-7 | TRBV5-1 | ASSLEGTYSYEQY
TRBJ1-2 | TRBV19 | ASSTGAGGGYT
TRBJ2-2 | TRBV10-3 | AISDRGVTGELF
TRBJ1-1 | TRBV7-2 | ASSLGVGVTNTEAF
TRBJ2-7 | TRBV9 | ASSVGGRDEQY